This entry concerns a single TCR beta chain. Its antigen is unidentified. V trimming: 0 bases; J trimming: 4 bases; junction bases outside the gene matches: 8. Germline lookup yields CDR1 SEHNR and CDR2 FQNEAQ (reference sequence). The CDR3 is 16 residues long. In the original workflow: ImmunoSEQ junction-only sequences lacked quality scores, so their filtering differed. Some clones are missing from TCRdb's copy, which holds only in-frame ones; the method was immunoSEQ multiplex PCR. That table gives V, J and clone size, and the DNA gave D and trimming. Of around 2.1 million clones listed, 93% are singletons. This sample was taken from a study of shared clonotypes between healthy human individuals. Study context: Each donor contributed plates that comprised three CD4 naive, three CD4 memory, two CD8 naive and one CD8 memory.

Study findings and constraints: The researchers took only blood, and tissue repertoires probably look different.

Naive-designated CD8 cells lacked CD45RO, were positively enriched for CCR7, and omitted terminally differentiated effector memory CD45RA+ cells. The chain is built from TRBV7-9 and TRBJ2-5; 7 bases are a match to TRBD1. Material: naive CD8+ T cells from PBMCs. The receptor was derived from a young man in good health. Some clones in this sample may be carry-over from other donors' samples. CDR3 sequence: CASSLALRGRGETQYF. The CDR3 DNA is TGTGCCAGCAGCTTAGCATTGAGGGGGCGAGGAGAGACCCAGTACTTC. Full variable domain (remainder filled in from reference TRBV7-9 and TRBJ2-5): DTGVSQNPRHKITKRGQNVTFRCDPISEHNRLYWYRQTLGQGPEFLTYFQNEAQLEKSRLLSDRFSAERPKGSFSTLEIQRTEQGDSAMYLCASSLALRGRGETQYFGPGTRLLVL.